The 2 T cell receptor beta chains below come from one sample, sequenced in a study of shared clonotypes between healthy human individuals. Measured with immunoSEQ multiplex PCR; TCRdb has only the in-frame clones, and not every one. Of around 690,000 clones listed, 90% are singletons. The sample consisted of memory CD8+ T cells from PBMCs. Subset here: CD45RO+ cells pooled with CCR7-negative TemRA cells. These receptors all come from a man aged 18 to 35 in good health. Some clones in this sample may be carry-over from other donors' samples.

This clone was detected only a few times. The rearrangement links TRBV4-1 to TRBJ2-1, with D perhaps being TRBD1 or TRBD2 (5 bases each). Germline-derived CDR1 and CDR2 are MGHRA and YSYEKL. Trimming cost V 7 bases and J 3 bases, with 16 bases left between them. The CDR3 runs to 15 residues. In DNA, the CDR3 is TGCGCCAGCAAAGTCGCTGAGGGGAACTACAATGAGCAGTTCTTC. Translation: CASKVAEGNYNEQFF.

This clone was detected a few times. The identical CDR3 is also encoded by other nucleotide sequences in the sample. The rearrangement links TRBV29-1 to TRBJ2-5; TRBD2 matches at 11 bases. J lost 2 bases, V lost 1 base, and 0 bases had no gene match. The length of the CDR3 is 14 residues. Germline CDR1 reads SQVTM; CDR2 reads ANQGSEA. CDR3 sequence reads: CSVEGLAGQETQYF. CDR3 sequence (DNA): TGCAGCGTTGAAGGACTAGCGGGACAAGAGACCCAGTACTTC.